One sample yielded the 6 T cell receptor beta chains listed below, sequenced in a study of blood T cell repertoires in COVID-19. The repertoire was sequenced with immunoSEQ multiplex PCR; TCRdb's copy has only in-frame clones and lacks some. The sample yields roughly 250,000 clones, 65% to 80% seen once. Sequencing used peripheral blood. The receptors here all came from a woman in her thirties or forties with active or convalescent COVID-19.

This rearrangement joins TRBV27 to TRBJ1-1; no clear D gene. The CDR3 is made up of 13 amino acids. CDR1 is MNHEY, CDR2 SMNVEV, per germline (reference sequence). V lost 3 bases and J 3 bases, leaving 8 bases between the germline ends. The DNA of the CDR3 is TGTGCCAGCAGTTTCGCCAGGTACACTGAAGCTTTCTTT. The encoded protein is CASSFARYTEAFF.

The chain carries TRBV9 and TRBJ2-1; no clear D gene. This CDR3 contains 15 residues. Trimming removed 0 bases at V and 7 bases at J, with 14 bases between. CDR1 and CDR2 from the germline V gene are SGDLS and YYNGEE. The CDR3 here is CASSVEVSYRNEQFF. For the CDR3, the DNA is TGTGCCAGCAGCGTAGAGGTCAGCTACAGAAATGAGCAGTTCTTC.

The gene calls are TRBV19 and TRBJ1-5; perhaps TRBD1 as D (6 bases). CDR1 and CDR2 from the germline V gene are LNHDA and SQIVND (reference sequence). Trimming removed 8 bases from V and 2 bases from J, with 16 bases in between. The CDR3 has 15 residues. The DNA for the CDR3 is TGTGCCAGTTCGAGGGGGGGGATAGGCAATCAGCCCCAGCATTTT. Amino acid sequence: CASSRGGIGNQPQHF.

V is TRBV7-2 and J is TRBJ1-4, with 7 bases aligning to TRBD1. CDR1 SGHTA and CDR2 FQGNSA come from the germline V gene. V shed 2 bases and J 10 bases; nucleotides not matched to a gene: 7. CDR3 length: 14 residues. The CDR3: CASSLKGAPAKLFF. The CDR3 DNA reads as TGTGCCAGCAGCTTAAAGGGGGCGCCTGCAAAACTGTTTTTT.

The V gene is TRBV7-9, the J gene TRBJ2-5; 10 bases fit TRBD1. Germline values: CDR1 SEHNR, CDR2 FQNEAQ (reference sequence). V shed 5 bases and J 5 bases; nucleotides not matched to a gene: 8. The CDR3 totals 15 residues. CDR3 nucleotide sequence: TGTGCCAGCAGCCATCCGGGACAGGGGAGGGAGACCCAGTACTTC. It translates to CASSHPGQGRETQYF.

CDR3 in DNA: TGTGCCAGCTATGGACAGGGAAATGGCTACACCTTC. Translation: CASYGQGNGYTF. The V call is TRBV28, the J call TRBJ1-2; 8 positions agree with TRBD1. This CDR3 spans 12 amino acids. Germline trimming cut 8 bases from V and 6 bases from J; bases unmatched to any gene: 5. Germline-derived CDR1 and CDR2 are MDHEN and SYDVKM.